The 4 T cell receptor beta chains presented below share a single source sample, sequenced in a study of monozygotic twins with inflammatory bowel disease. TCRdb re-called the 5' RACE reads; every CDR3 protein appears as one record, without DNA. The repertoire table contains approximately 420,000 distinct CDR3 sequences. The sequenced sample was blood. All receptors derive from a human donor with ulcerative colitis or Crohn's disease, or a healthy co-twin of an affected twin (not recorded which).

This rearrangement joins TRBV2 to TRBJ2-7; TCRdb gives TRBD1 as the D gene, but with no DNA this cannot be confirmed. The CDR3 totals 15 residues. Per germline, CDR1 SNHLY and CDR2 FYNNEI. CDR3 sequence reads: CASKGGTSSSYEQYF.

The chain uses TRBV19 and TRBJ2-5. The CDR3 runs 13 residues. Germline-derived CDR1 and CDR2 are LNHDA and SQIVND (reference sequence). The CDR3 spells CASIIDPEETQYF.

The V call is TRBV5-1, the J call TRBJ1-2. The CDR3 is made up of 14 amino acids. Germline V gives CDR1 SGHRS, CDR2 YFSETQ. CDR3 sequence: CASSPARKDYGYTF.

This chain's CDR3 is CSVERWGRLGSVTEAFF. The chain uses TRBV29-1 and TRBJ1-1; TCRdb indicates TRBD1, and absent DNA this call remains unverified. This CDR3 is 17 amino acids long. Germline lookup yields CDR1 SQVTM and CDR2 ANQGSEA.